What follows describes a single TCR beta chain. The use of a sample-barcoded 5' primer and a J-beta primer mix characterized a second PCR of roughly 7 to 12 cycles. TCRdb re-analysed the 5' RACE reads in MiXCR, keeping a single row per CDR3 protein. The sample records about 580,000 distinct CDR3 sequences, around 50% being singletons. This record belongs to a study of blood T cells in healthy people across ages. This CDR3 is 15 amino acids long. The V gene's germline CDR1 is MNHEY and CDR2 SVGAGI. Trimming removed 5 bases from V and 1 base from J, with 13 bases in between. Sequencing was carried out using blood. The clonotype comes from a man at least 80 years old in good health. The V gene is TRBV6-5, the J gene TRBJ2-3; maybe TRBD2 (6 bases). CDR3 nucleotides: TGTGCCAGCAGTAAGTCGGGACTCCGCACAGATACGCAGTATTTT. It yields the protein CASSKSGLRTDTQYF.